Described below is a single T cell receptor (beta chain) sequence and its context. Its antigen is undetermined. Sequencing was performed with immunoSEQ multiplex PCR; in TCRdb, only in-frame clones are kept and a portion is missing. The data hold tens of thousands of clones, with approximately 72% observed a single time. This entry belongs to a study of a mutant IDH1 vaccine in newly diagnosed glioma. About the research overall: Eight vaccine doses were administered to patients at weeks 1, 3, 5, 7, 11, 15, 19 and 23.

The CDR3 sequence is 15 residues long. The V gene's germline CDR1 is SGHKS and CDR2 YYEKEE (reference sequence). V lost 0 bases, J lost 5 bases, and 11 bases lay in between. Broader study findings: Changes to the top peripheral T cell clonotypes appeared unrelated to pseudoprogression.

Stated time point: week 23, last vaccination. Each dose delivered 300 ug of mutant IDH1 20-mer peptide subcutaneously with imiquimod. This specimen consisted of PBMCs, obtained from a glioma patient whose treatment included an IDH1 peptide vaccine. The chain has TRBV5-5 and TRBJ2-2; D is ambiguous. The sequence derives from a man in his forties or fifties with glioma. This chain's CDR3 is CASSLEGTRTGELFF. For the CDR3, the DNA is TGTGCCAGCAGCTTGGAAGGAACCCGGACCGGGGAGCTGTTTTTT. The variable domain in full, with the rest retrieved from reference TRBV5-5 and TRBJ2-2, is DAGVTQSPTHLIKTRGQQVTLRCSPISGHKSVSWYQQVLGQGPQFIFQYYEKEERGRGNFPDRFSARQFPNYSSELNVNALLLGDSALYLCASSLEGTRTGELFFGEGSRLTVL.